One and the same sample provided the 25 T cell receptor beta chains below, sequenced in a study of breast tumors, draining lymph nodes, adjacent tissues. The lymph nodes were axillary draining lymph nodes from breast cancer patients. TCRdb reprocessed the multiplex PCR reads via MiXCR and lists one record per CDR3 protein. The sample contains approximately 88,000 distinct CDR3 sequences, approximately 30% of which appear only once. The material sequenced was axillary lymph node tissue. The receptors here all came from a female donor with breast cancer. Some clones in this sample may be carry-over from other donors' samples.

Worth noting for this clonotype: Because it lacks the conserved phenylalanine or tryptophan at the end, this CDR3 is likely a read error. The V call is TRBV7-3, the J call TRBJ2-3; TRBD2 is a possible D gene (5 bases). The CDR3 has 15 amino acids. CDR1 is SGHTA and CDR2 is FQGTGA in the germline V gene. Trimming pared 1 base from V and 4 bases from J, leaving 12 bases between. The CDR3 coding sequence is TGTGCCAGCAGCTTAATTCGCGGGTTTTCAGATACGCAGTATCTT. Protein: CASSLIRGFSDTQYL.

Turning to this clonotype: Its ends do not fully match the called genes, so a read error is possible. The V call is TRBV20-1, the J call TRBJ2-3; a possible D gene is TRBD2 (5 bases). Per the germline V gene, CDR1 is DFQATT and CDR2 is SNEGSKA (reference sequence). The CDR3 has 16 amino acids. The CDR3 region has the DNA TGCAGTGCCCCTATAAGGGCTTTACCGACTACAGATATGCAGTATTTT. Its protein product is CSAPIRALPTTDMQYF.

Ten or more counts support this clonotype. This chain connects TRBV7-9 to TRBJ2-2; no firm D call. The V gene's germline CDR1 is SEHNR and CDR2 FQNEAQ (reference sequence). The CDR3 totals 15 residues. V was clipped by 5 bases and J by 3 bases, with 13 bases between them. For the CDR3, the DNA is TGTGCCAGCAGCCCCGATTTGGCAGACACCGGGGAGCTGTTTTTT. Amino acid sequence: CASSPDLADTGELFF.

This clonotype has at least ten counts. V and J are TRBV29-1 and TRBJ2-1; no clear D. The CDR3 contains 13 residues. V was cut by 2 bases and J by 2 bases, with 7 bases left in between. Germline V gene data show CDR1 as SQVTM and CDR2 as ANQGSEA. The CDR3 is CSVEISTYNEQFF. CDR3 DNA: TGCAGCGTTGAAATAAGTACCTACAATGAGCAGTTCTTC.

In its sample, this clonotype was seen many times. The chain couples TRBV27 to TRBJ2-7; 10 bases agree with TRBD1. Germline V lookup: CDR1 MNHEY, CDR2 SMNVEV (reference sequence). The CDR3 is 15 amino acids. V trimming: 4 bases; J trimming: 5 bases; junction bases outside the gene matches: 8. The CDR3 sequence: CASSYQRQGAHEQYF. DNA of the CDR3: TGTGCCAGCAGTTACCAAAGACAGGGGGCGCACGAGCAGTACTTC.

This clonotype was picked up many times. The rearrangement joins TRBV19 to TRBJ1-2; no clear D. There are 15 residues in the CDR3. CDR1 is LNHDA, CDR2 SQIVND, per germline (reference sequence). Trimming left V 6 bases short and J 0 bases short, with 14 bases between. The CDR3 region is CASRPTEPSNYGYTF. CDR3 DNA: TGTGCCAGTAGGCCGACGGAACCGTCTAACTATGGCTACACCTTC.

Ten or more counts support this clonotype. The chain has TRBV9 and TRBJ2-5, with D possibly being TRBD1 (6 bases). From germline, CDR1 is SGDLS and CDR2 YYNGEE. The germline V and J ends were trimmed by 1 base and 2 bases, with 12 bases remaining between them. The CDR3 spans 15 residues. CDR3 residues: CASSVIGTHQETQYF. In DNA, the CDR3 is TGTGCCAGCAGCGTAATTGGGACACATCAAGAGACCCAGTACTTC. Full variable domain (missing parts from reference TRBV9 and TRBJ2-5): DSGVTQTPKHLITATGQRVTLRCSPRSGDLSVYWYQQSLDQGLQFLIQYYNGEERAKGNILERFSAQQFPDLHSELNLSSLELGDSALYFCASSVIGTHQETQYFGPGTRLLVL.

The sample holds many counts of this clonotype. This sequence joins TRBV7-6 and TRBJ2-7; D may be TRBD1 or TRBD2 (10 bases each). Per germline, CDR1 SGHVS and CDR2 FNYEAQ. The CDR3 has 21 residues. The V gene lost 2 bases and the J gene lost 2 bases, with 31 bases spanning the gap. CDR3 sequence: CASSLPAAGTGEREGPYEQYF. The CDR3 bases are TGTGCCAGCAGCTTACCAGCTGCCGGGACAGGGGAGCGGGAGGGGCCCTACGAGCAGTACTTC.

This clonotype was picked up many times. The chain employs TRBV7-2 and TRBJ2-2; D unresolved. CDR1 is SGHTA and CDR2 is FQGNSA in the germline V gene. V was pared by 3 bases and J by 4 bases, with 9 bases between. The CDR3 is made up of 14 amino acids. This chain's CDR3 is CASSFVIPTGELFF. The CDR3 DNA sequence: TGTGCCAGCAGCTTTGTAATACCCACCGGGGAGCTGTTTTTT.

At least ten counts were recorded for this clonotype. The chain carries TRBV7-3 and TRBJ2-1, with D perhaps given as TRBD1 or TRBD2 (6 bases each). The CDR3 totals 15 residues. V dropped 2 bases and J dropped 4 bases, with 12 bases sitting between them. Germline assignment: CDR1 SGHTA and CDR2 FQGTGA. The CDR3 coding sequence is TGTGCCAGCAGCTTATTGGGGGCGGGGTACAATGAGCAGTTCTTC. Its protein product is CASSLLGAGYNEQFF. The full variable domain, completed using reference TRBV7-3 and TRBJ2-1, is GAGVSQTPSNKVTEKGKYVELRCDPISGHTALYWYRQSLGQGPEFLIYFQGTGAADDSGLPNDRFFAVRPEGSVSTLKIQRTERGDSAVYLCASSLLGAGYNEQFFGPGTRLTVL.

This sequence joins TRBV28 and TRBJ1-1; tentative D call: TRBD1 (5 bases). The length of the CDR3 is 17 residues. With 8 bases removed from V and 0 bases from J, the gap between germline ends came to 22 bases. CDR1 is MDHEN, CDR2 SYDVKM, per germline. The CDR3 bases are TGTGCCAGCTCCTCGAGCCGGGGGACCTTTATGAACACTGAAGCTTTCTTT. It is translated as CASSSSRGTFMNTEAFF.

This clonotype appeared many times. A much larger clone is a single base away; this may be a read error. The chain joins TRBV6-2 or TRBV6-3 to TRBJ1-5; D may be TRBD1 (6 bases). The CDR3 is made up of 20 amino acids. Trimming shortened V by 5 bases and J by 0 bases, and 26 bases separated the two germline ends. CDR1 is MNHEY, CDR2 SVGEGT, per germline. The CDR3, as DNA: TGTGCCAGCAGTCACCCACCCTCGGACCACAGGGCACATAGCAATCAGCCCCAGCATTTT. It encodes CASSHPPSDHRAHSNQPQHF.

The chain has TRBV7-9 and TRBJ2-7; D unclear. This CDR3 has 12 residues. The germline V gene encodes CDR1 SEHNR and CDR2 FQNEAQ (reference sequence). V was cut by 4 bases and J by 4 bases, with 8 bases left in between. The CDR3 nucleotides are TGTGCCAGCAGCTCAGAGAATTACGAGCAGTACTTC. Encoded protein: CASSSENYEQYF.

This clonotype was counted at least ten times. A clone one base away is much larger, so this may be a read error. The chain employs TRBV6-6 and TRBJ1-6; 8 nucleotides agree with TRBD1. Looked up from germline, CDR1 is MNHNY and CDR2 is SVGAGI (reference sequence). The CDR3 totals 15 residues. Unmatched junction bases numbered 6, after V lost 5 bases and J lost 6 bases. The CDR3 DNA is TGTGCCAGCAGTCCATCCGACAGGGGTAATTCACCCCTCCACTTT. Its translation: CASSPSDRGNSPLHF.

Ten or more counts support this clonotype. V and J are TRBV2 and TRBJ1-3; D remains ambiguous. Germline V gene data show CDR1 as SNHLY and CDR2 as FYNNEI. The CDR3 is made up of 16 amino acids. V was cut by 1 base and J by 0 bases, with 10 bases left in between. The CDR3 sequence is CASSEEGPDSGNTIYF. As DNA, the CDR3 is TGTGCCAGCAGTGAAGAGGGTCCCGACTCTGGAAACACCATATATTTT. Combining the CDR3 with reference TRBV2 and TRBJ1-3 gives the whole variable domain EPEVTQTPSHQVTQMGQEVILRCVPISNHLYFYWYRQILGQKVEFLVSFYNNEISEKSEIFDDQFSVERPDGSNFTLKIRSTKLEDSAMYFCASSEEGPDSGNTIYFGEGSWLTVV.

This clonotype occurred many times. J is TRBJ2-5 and V is TRBV29-1; 7 bases match TRBD1. The trim removed 7 bases at V and 5 bases at J, leaving 10 bases unmatched. The V gene's germline CDR1 is SQVTM and CDR2 ANQGSEA. The CDR3 loop spans 13 amino acids. The CDR3 bases are TGCAGCGGCGACGGGACAGTGGGGGAGACCCAGTACTTC. Translating gives CSGDGTVGETQYF.

This clonotype was detected ten times or more. V usage is TRBV7-2 and J usage is TRBJ2-1; no firm D call. Trimming took 2 bases from V and 0 from J, leaving 8 bases between them. CDR1 is SGHTA, CDR2 FQGNSA, per germline. This CDR3 is built from 15 residues. The CDR3 here is CASSLSAPSYNEQFF. The CDR3 DNA reads TGTGCCAGCAGCTTATCCGCCCCCTCCTACAATGAGCAGTTCTTC.

There are many counts of this clonotype. The gene calls are TRBV27 and TRBJ1-6; D not certain. Germline lookup yields CDR1 MNHEY and CDR2 SMNVEV (reference sequence). This CDR3 region has 14 residues. Trimming left V 10 bases short and J 7 bases short, with 17 bases between. This CDR3 reads CATSEDGRNSPLHF. The CDR3 region has the DNA TGTGCCACGAGCGAAGACGGCCGAAATTCACCCCTCCACTTT.

Many counts were recorded for this clonotype. The chain has TRBV6-2 or TRBV6-3 and TRBJ2-7; 7 bases are a match to TRBD2. From germline, CDR1 is MNHEY and CDR2 SVGEGT. The V gene end was trimmed by 5 bases and the J gene end by 4 bases; junction bases not matched to a gene: 14. This CDR3 has 16 amino acids. This chain's CDR3 is CASSGRTRDYFYEQYF. In nucleotides, the CDR3 is TGTGCCAGCAGTGGGCGGACTCGGGACTATTTTTACGAGCAGTACTTC.

This clonotype has a count of ten or more. This sequence joins TRBV29-1 and TRBJ2-7; 7 bases are shared with TRBD2. The germline V gene has CDR1 SQVTM and CDR2 ANQGSEA. The V and J ends lost 5 bases and 2 bases, in that order; junction bases with no gene match: 9. The CDR3 has 14 residues. The CDR3 spells CSVRILGGTYEQYF. DNA of the CDR3: TGCAGCGTTCGGATCCTGGGGGGGACCTACGAGCAGTACTTC.

The chain joins TRBV9 to TRBJ1-6; 8 nucleotides align to TRBD1. The CDR3 covers 14 residues. V lost 1 base, J lost 7 bases, and 1 base stayed unmatched. Germline assignment: CDR1 SGDLS and CDR2 YYNGEE. The CDR3 loop is CASSVQGANSPLHF. In nucleotides, the CDR3 is TGTGCCAGCAGCGTACAGGGGGCGAATTCACCCCTCCACTTT.

In this sample, this clonotype turned up many times. The rearrangement joins TRBV20-1 to TRBJ2-5; 11 bases are shared with TRBD2. The CDR3 loop spans 17 amino acids. Germline trimming cut 4 bases from V and 3 bases from J; bases unmatched to any gene: 13. Germline CDR1 and CDR2: DFQATT and SNEGSKA (reference sequence). CDR3: CSAIGGLAATGKETQYF. The CDR3 bases are TGCAGTGCTATAGGGGGACTAGCGGCCACGGGAAAAGAGACCCAGTACTTC.

This clonotype has a count of ten or more. This rearrangement joins TRBV7-9 to TRBJ2-1; the match to TRBD1 covers 9 bases. This CDR3 contains 13 residues. V shed 10 bases and J 9 bases; nucleotides not matched to a gene: 10. Germline CDR1 reads SEHNR; CDR2 reads FQNEAQ (reference sequence). The CDR3 nucleotides are TGTGCCACCTCCGGGACAGGGTGGAGTGAGCAGTTCTTC. Translation gives CATSGTGWSEQFF.

This clonotype was seen ten or more times. V is TRBV20-1 and J is TRBJ2-3; a weak D match, TRBD2 (6 bases). Germline CDR1 and CDR2: DFQATT and SNEGSKA (reference sequence). This CDR3 comprises 16 residues. The germline V and J ends were trimmed by 6 bases and 6 bases, with 25 bases remaining between them. The CDR3: CSAHSDSGSGPDTQYF. Written as DNA, the CDR3 is TGCAGTGCCCATAGTGATAGCGGATCAGGACCGGATACGCAGTATTTT.

Note on this clonotype: A much larger clone sits a single nucleotide away, making a read error possible. The chain is built from TRBV6-1 and TRBJ2-7, with D perhaps TRBD1 or TRBD2 (5 bases each). The CDR3 sequence is 14 residues long. Germline values: CDR1 MNHNS, CDR2 SASEGT. This CDR3 is CATSPREGRAEQYF. CDR3 nucleotide sequence: TGTGCCACCAGTCCCAGGGAAGGGCGGGCCGAGCAGTACTTC.